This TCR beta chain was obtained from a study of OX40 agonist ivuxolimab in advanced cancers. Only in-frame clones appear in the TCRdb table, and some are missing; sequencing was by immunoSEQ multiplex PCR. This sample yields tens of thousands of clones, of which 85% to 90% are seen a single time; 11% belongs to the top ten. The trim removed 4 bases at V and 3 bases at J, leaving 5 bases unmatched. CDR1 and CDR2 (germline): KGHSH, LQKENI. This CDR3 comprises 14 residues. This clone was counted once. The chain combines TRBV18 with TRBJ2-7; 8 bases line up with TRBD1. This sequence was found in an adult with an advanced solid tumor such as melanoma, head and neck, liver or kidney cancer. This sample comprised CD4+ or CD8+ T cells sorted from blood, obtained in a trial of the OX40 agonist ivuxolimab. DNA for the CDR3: TGTGCCAGCTCACTACAGGGGGGAGTCTACGAGCAGTACTTC. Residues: CASSLQGGVYEQYF.